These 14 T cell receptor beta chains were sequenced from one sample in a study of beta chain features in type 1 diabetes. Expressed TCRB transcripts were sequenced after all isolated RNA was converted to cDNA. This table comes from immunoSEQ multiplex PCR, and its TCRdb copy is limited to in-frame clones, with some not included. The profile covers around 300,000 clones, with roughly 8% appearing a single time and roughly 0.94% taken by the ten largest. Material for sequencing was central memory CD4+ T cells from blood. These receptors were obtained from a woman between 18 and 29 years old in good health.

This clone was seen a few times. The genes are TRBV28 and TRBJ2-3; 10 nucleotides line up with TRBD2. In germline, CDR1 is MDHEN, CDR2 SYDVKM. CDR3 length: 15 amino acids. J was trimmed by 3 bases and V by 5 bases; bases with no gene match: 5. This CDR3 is CASSSGGAETDTQYF. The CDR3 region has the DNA TGTGCCAGCAGTAGCGGGGGGGCCGAGACAGATACGCAGTATTTT.

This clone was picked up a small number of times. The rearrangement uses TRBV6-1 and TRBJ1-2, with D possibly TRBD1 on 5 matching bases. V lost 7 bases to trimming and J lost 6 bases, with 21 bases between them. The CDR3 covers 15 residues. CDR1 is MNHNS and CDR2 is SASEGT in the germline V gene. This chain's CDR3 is CASTRSPGIVDGYTF. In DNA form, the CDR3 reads TGTGCCAGCACCCGTTCCCCAGGGATTGTGGATGGCTACACCTTC.

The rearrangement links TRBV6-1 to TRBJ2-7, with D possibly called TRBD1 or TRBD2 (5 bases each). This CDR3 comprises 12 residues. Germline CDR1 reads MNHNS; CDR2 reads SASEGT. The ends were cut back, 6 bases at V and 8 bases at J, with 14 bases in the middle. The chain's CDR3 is CASSPGRYQQYV. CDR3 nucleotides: TGTGCCAGCAGCCCGGGACGGTACCAGCAGTACGTC.

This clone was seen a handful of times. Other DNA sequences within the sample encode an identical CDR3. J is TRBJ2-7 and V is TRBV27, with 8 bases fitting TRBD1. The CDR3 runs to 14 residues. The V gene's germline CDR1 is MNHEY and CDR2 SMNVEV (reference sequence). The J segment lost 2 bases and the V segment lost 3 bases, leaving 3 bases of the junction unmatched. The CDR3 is CASSFRQGTYEQYV. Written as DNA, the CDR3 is TGTGCCAGCAGTTTTCGACAGGGGACCTACGAGCAGTACGTC.

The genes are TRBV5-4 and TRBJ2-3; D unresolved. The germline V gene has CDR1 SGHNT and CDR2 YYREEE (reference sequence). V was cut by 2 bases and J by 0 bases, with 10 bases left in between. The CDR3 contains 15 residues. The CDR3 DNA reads TGTGCCAGCAGCTTCAGCGCTGCTAGCACAGATACGCAGTATTTT. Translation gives CASSFSAASTDTQYF.

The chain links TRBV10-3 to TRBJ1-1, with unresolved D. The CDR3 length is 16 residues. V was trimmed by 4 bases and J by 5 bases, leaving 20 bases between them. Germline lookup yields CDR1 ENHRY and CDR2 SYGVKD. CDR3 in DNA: TGTGCCATCAGTGGGAAGGACGGCAGGACGGGGACTGAAGCTTTCTTT. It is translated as CAISGKDGRTGTEAFF.

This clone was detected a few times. In nucleotides, the CDR3 is TGTGCCAGCAGTCGGGCGGCGGGTTCTGGCTACACCTTC. Its protein is CASSRAAGSGYTF. V gene TRBV25-1 combines with J gene TRBJ1-2; D unclear. V lost 5 bases to trimming and J lost 7 bases, with 14 bases between them. Germline loops: CDR1 MGHDK, CDR2 SYGVNS. The CDR3 is 13 residues long.

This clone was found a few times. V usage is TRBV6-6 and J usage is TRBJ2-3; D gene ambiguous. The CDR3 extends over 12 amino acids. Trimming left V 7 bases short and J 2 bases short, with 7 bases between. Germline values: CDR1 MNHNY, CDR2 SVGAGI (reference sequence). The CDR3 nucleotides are TGTGCCAGCAATGGACCCACAGATACGCAGTATTTT. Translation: CASNGPTDTQYF.

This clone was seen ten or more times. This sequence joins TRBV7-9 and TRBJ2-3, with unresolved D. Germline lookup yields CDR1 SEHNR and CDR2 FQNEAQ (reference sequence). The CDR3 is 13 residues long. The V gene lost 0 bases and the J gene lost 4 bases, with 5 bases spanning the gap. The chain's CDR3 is CASSLAAADTQYF. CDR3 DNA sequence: TGTGCCAGCAGCTTAGCGGCGGCAGATACGCAGTATTTT.

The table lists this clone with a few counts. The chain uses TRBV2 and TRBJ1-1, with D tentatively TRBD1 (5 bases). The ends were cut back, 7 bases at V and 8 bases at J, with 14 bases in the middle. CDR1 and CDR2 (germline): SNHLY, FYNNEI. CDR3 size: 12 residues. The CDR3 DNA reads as TGTGCCAGCACTAAAGGGAGGGGAGAAGCTTTCTTT. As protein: CASTKGRGEAFF.

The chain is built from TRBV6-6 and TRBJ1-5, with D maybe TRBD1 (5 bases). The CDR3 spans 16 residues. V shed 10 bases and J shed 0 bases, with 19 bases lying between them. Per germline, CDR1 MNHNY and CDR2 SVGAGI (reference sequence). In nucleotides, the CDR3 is TGTGCCACCCTAAAGGGGAGGGACTATAGCAATCAGCCCCAGCATTTT. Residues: CATLKGRDYSNQPQHF.

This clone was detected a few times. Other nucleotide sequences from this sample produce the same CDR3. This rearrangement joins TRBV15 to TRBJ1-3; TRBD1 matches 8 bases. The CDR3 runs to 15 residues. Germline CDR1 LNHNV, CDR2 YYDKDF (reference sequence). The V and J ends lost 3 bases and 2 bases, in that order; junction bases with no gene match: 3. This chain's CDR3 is CATSRDREAGNTIYF. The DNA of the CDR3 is TGTGCCACCAGCAGGGACAGGGAGGCTGGAAACACCATATATTTT. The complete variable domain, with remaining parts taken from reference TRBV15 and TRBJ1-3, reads DAMVIQNPRYQVTQFGKPVTLSCSQTLNHNVMYWYQQKSSQAPKLLFHYYDKDFNNEADTPDNFQSRRPNTSFCFLDIRSPGLGDTAMYLCATSRDREAGNTIYFGEGSWLTVV.

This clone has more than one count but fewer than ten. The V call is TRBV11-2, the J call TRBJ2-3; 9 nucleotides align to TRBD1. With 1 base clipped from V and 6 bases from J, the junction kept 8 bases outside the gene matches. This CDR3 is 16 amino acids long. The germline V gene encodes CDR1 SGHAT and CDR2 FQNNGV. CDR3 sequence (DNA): TGTGCCAGCAGCTTAGCTTACGGGACAGGGTTGGATACGCAGTATTTT. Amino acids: CASSLAYGTGLDTQYF.

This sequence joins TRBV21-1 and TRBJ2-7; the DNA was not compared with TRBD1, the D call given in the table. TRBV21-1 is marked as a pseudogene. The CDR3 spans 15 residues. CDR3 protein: CASRKPGQGRYEQYV. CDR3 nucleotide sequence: TGTGCCAGCCGCAAACCGGGACAGGGACGCTACGAGCAGTACGTC.